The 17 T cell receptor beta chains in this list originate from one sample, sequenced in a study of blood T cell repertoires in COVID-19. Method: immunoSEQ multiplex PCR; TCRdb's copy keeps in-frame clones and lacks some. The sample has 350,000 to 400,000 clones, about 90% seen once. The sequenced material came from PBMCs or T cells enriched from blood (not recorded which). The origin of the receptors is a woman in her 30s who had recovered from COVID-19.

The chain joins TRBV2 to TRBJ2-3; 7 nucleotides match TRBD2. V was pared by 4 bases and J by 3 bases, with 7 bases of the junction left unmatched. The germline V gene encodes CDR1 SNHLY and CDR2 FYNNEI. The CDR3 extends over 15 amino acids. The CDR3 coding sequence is TGTGCCAGCAGTGGAGGGCGGGAGCCAACAGATACGCAGTATTTT. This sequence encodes CASSGGREPTDTQYF. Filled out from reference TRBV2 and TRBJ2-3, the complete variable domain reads EPEVTQTPSHQVTQMGQEVILRCVPISNHLYFYWYRQILGQKVEFLVSFYNNEISEKSEIFDDQFSVERPDGSNFTLKIRSTKLEDSAMYFCASSGGREPTDTQYFGPGTRLTVL.

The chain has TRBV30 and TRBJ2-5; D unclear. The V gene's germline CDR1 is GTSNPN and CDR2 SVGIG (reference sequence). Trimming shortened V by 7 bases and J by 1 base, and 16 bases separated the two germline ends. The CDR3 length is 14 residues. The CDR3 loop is CASTFLAAQETQYF. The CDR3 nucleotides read TGTGCCTCAACGTTCTTGGCGGCCCAAGAGACCCAGTACTTC.

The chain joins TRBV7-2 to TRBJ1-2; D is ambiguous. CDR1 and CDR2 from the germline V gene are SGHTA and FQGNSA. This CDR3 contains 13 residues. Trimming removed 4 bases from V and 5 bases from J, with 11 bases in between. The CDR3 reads CASSSRGGYGYTF. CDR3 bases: TGTGCCAGCAGCTCCCGGGGAGGGTATGGCTACACCTTC.

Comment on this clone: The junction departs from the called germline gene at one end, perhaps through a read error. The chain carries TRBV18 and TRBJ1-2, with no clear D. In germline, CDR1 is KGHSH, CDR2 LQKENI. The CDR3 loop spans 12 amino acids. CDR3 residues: CASSPPNPPLRF. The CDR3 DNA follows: TGTGCCAGCTCACCACCGAACCCGCCCCTACGCTTC. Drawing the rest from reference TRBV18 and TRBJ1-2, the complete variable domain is NAGVMQNPRHLVRRRGQEARLRCSPMKGHSHVYWYRQLPEEGLKFMVYLQKENIIDESGMPKERFSAEFPKEGPSILRIQQVVRGDSAAYFCASSPPNPPLRFGSGTRLTVV.

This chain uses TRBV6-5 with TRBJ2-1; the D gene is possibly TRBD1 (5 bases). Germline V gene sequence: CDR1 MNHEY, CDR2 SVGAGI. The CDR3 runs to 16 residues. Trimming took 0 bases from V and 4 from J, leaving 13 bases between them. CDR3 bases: TGTGCCAGCAGTTACTCGGACAAAGGGGTTTACAATGAGCAGTTCTTC. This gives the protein CASSYSDKGVYNEQFF.

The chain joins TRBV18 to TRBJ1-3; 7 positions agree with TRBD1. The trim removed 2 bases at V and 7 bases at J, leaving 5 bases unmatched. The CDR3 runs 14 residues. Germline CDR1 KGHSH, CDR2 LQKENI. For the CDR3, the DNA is TGTGCCAGCTCACCAGTTCAGGGGGAGAACACCATATATTTT. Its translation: CASSPVQGENTIYF.

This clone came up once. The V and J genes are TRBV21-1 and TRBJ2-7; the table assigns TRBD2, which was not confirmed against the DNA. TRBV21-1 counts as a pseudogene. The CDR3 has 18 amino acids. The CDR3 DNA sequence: TGTGCCAGCAGCAAAACCCCCGGGACTAGCGGGAAATCCTACGAGCAGTACTTC. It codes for CASSKTPGTSGKSYEQYF.

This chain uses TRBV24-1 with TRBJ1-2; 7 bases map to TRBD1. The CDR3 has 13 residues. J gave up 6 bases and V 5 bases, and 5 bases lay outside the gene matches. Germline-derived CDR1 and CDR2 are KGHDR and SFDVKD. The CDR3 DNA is TGTGCCACCAGTGTCACAGGGGAGGATGGCTACACCTTC. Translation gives CATSVTGEDGYTF.

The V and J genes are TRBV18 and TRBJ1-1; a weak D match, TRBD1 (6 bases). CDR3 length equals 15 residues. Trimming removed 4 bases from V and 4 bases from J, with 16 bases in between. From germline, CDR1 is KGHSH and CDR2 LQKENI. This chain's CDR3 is CASSRPTGSGTEAFF. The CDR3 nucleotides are TGTGCCAGCTCACGACCTACAGGGAGTGGCACTGAAGCTTTCTTT.

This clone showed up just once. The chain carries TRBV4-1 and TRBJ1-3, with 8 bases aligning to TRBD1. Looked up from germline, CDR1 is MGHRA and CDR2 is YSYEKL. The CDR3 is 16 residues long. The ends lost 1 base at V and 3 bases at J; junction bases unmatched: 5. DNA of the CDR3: TGCGCCAGCAGCCAAGCCGGGACAGGAGGTGGAAACACCATATATTTT. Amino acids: CASSQAGTGGGNTIYF.

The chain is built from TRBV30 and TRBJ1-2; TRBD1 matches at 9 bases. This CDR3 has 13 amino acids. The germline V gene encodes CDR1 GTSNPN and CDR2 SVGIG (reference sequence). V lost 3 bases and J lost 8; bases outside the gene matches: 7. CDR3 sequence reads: CAWRTGGEKGYTF. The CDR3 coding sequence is TGTGCCTGGAGGACAGGGGGGGAGAAAGGCTACACCTTC.

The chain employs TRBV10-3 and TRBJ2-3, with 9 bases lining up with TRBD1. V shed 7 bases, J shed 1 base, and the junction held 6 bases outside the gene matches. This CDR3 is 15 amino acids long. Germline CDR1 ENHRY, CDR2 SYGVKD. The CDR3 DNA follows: TGTGCCATCACCCCAGGACAGGGGCGCACAGATACGCAGTATTTT. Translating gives CAITPGQGRTDTQYF.

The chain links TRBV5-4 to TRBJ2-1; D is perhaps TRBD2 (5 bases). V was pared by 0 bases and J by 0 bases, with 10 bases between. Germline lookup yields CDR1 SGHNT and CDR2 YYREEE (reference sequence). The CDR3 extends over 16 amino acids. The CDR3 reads CASSLDQDSSYNEQFF. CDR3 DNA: TGTGCCAGCAGCTTGGATCAGGACTCCTCCTACAATGAGCAGTTCTTC.

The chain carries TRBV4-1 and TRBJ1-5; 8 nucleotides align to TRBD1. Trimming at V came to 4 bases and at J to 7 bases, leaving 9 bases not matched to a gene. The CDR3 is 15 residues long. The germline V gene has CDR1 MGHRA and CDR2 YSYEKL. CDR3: CASSRVQGGGQPQHF. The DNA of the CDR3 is TGCGCCAGCAGCCGAGTACAGGGGGGCGGGCAGCCCCAGCATTTT.

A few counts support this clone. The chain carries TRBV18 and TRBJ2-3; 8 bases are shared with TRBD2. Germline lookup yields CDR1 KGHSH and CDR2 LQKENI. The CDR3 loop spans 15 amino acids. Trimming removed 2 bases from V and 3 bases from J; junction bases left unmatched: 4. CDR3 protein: CASSPDVAGTDTQYF. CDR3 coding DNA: TGTGCCAGCTCACCAGACGTAGCGGGGACAGATACGCAGTATTTT.

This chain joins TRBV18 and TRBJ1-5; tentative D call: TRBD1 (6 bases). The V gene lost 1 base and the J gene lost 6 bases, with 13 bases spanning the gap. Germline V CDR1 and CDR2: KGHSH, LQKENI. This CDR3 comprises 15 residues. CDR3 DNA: TGTGCCAGCTCACCACAGCGGGGGGCAGGTCAGCCCCAGCATTTT. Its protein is CASSPQRGAGQPQHF. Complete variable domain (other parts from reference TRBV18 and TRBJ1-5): NAGVMQNPRHLVRRRGQEARLRCSPMKGHSHVYWYRQLPEEGLKFMVYLQKENIIDESGMPKERFSAEFPKEGPSILRIQQVVRGDSAAYFCASSPQRGAGQPQHFGDGTRLSIL.

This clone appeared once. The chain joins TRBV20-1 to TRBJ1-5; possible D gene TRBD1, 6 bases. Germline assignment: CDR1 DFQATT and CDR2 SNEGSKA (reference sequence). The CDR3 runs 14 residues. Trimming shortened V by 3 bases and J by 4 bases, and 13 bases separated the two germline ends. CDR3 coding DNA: TGCAGTGCTAGTCGGACAGACAAGAATCAGCCCCAGCATTTT. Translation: CSASRTDKNQPQHF.